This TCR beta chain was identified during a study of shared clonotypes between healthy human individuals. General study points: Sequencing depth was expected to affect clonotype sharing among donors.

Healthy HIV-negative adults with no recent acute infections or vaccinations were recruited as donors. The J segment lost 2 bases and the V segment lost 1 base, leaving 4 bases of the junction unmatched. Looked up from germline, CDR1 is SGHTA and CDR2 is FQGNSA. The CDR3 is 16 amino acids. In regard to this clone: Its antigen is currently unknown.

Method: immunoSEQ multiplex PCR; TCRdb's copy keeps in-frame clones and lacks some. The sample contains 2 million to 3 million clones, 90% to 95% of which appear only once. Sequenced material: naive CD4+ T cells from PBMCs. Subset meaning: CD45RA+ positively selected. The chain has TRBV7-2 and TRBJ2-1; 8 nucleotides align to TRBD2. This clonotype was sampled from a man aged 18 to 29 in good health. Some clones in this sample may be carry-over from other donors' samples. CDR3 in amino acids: CASSLEAGAPYNEQFF. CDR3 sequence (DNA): TGTGCCAGCAGCTTAGAAGCGGGAGCCCCCTACAATGAGCAGTTCTTC.